This TCR beta chain was retrieved from a study of OX40 agonist ivuxolimab in advanced cancers. Broader study findings: Fewer expanded clones were found on average in CD4+ than in CD8+ T cells. Not determined was the antigen specificity of the expanded peripheral T cells.

With regard to this clone: The target antigen is unknown.

From germline, CDR1 is LNHDA and CDR2 SQIVND (reference sequence). The CDR3 has 16 amino acids. J gave up 7 bases and V 3 bases, and 6 bases lay outside the gene matches. The repertoire was sequenced with immunoSEQ multiplex PCR; TCRdb's copy has only in-frame clones and lacks some. The profile shows 150,000 to 190,000 clones, approximately 94% of them singletons. Sequenced here: CD4+ or CD8+ T cells sorted from blood, sampled in a trial of the OX40 agonist ivuxolimab. The chain couples TRBV19 to TRBJ1-6, with 10 bases identical to TRBD1. The receptor's source is an adult with an advanced solid tumor such as melanoma, head and neck, liver or kidney cancer. The CDR3 coding sequence is TGTGCCAGTAGTATGGGGACAGGGGAGAGGAATTCACCCCTCCACTTT. Protein: CASSMGTGERNSPLHF.